The sequence of this T cell receptor beta chain was determined in a study of T cells after yellow fever vaccination. Per germline, CDR1 SGHTA and CDR2 FQGNSA. CDR3 length equals 15 residues. The V gene lost 1 base and the J gene lost 4 bases, with 12 bases spanning the gap. One entry per CDR3 protein results from TCRdb running MiXCR on the 5' RACE reads. The sample lists 200,000 to 250,000 distinct CDR3 sequences, 3.2% occurring once. This clonotype was seen at least ten times. Sequencing was performed on CD4+ T cells sorted from PBMCs, taken 10 days after the yellow fever booster vaccination. The rearrangement uses TRBV7-2 and TRBJ2-3, with D unresolved. This sequence was found in a man aged 18 to 30 who received the YFV17D yellow fever vaccine. CDR3 sequence (DNA): TGTGCCAGCAGCTTAGACGGTGGTCGCGCAGATACGCAGTATTTT. Amino acids: CASSLDGGRADTQYF.